This TCR beta chain was captured in a study of breast tumors, draining lymph nodes, adjacent tissues. Study-wide findings and caveats: Luminal-like breast cancer showed significantly higher tumor–nontumor repertoire similarity than basal-like. Tumor T cell lymph node origin was a supported hypothesis, not proven. Tumor repertoires ranked between lymph nodes and nontumor tissue in diversity, with V and J gene preferences. The data were judged consistent with most tumor T cells coming from lymph node and expanding in tumor.

MiXCR, applied by TCRdb to the multiplex PCR reads, yields one record per CDR3 protein. Of about 16,000 distinct CDR3 sequences listed, just under 45% are singletons. V lost 5 bases and J lost 6; bases outside the gene matches: 19. This CDR3 has 19 residues. Germline loops: CDR1 LGHNA, CDR2 YNFKEQ. Notes on this clonotype: The antigen is not known.

The chain uses TRBV4-2 and TRBJ2-7; 13 bases agree with TRBD2. Sequenced input: tumor-adjacent breast tissue. The source is a female donor with breast cancer. Some clones in this sample may be carry-over from other donors' samples. CDR3 protein: CASSFRRTSGGTWQVEQYF. In nucleotides, the CDR3 is TGTGCCAGCAGCTTTAGGAGGACTAGCGGGGGAACCTGGCAGGTCGAGCAGTACTTC.